Listed below are T cell receptor beta chains from one sample, sequenced in a study of T cell clones after liver transplantation. Only in-frame clones appear in the TCRdb table, and some are missing; sequencing was by immunoSEQ multiplex PCR. Of 40,000 to 65,000 clones listed, approximately 88% were seen once; the top ten hold around 8.5%. Sample: CD4+ T cells from blood, taken before liver transplant. The receptors derive from a human donor who received a liver transplant. Each CDR3 is given with its conserved first and last residue. Each record gives: clone size, J gene, V gene, CDR3 protein. Rows may omit the clone size; those that give it use once, few, many or a size class.

once | TRBJ2-5 | TRBV11-1 | CASSKGGGETQYF
- | TRBJ2-2 | TRBV5-4 | CASSTAGTGTTGELFF
once | TRBJ2-7 | TRBV5-1 | CASSLGGSASYEQYF
few | TRBJ2-5 | TRBV11-2 | CASSLDIRLLETQYF
- | TRBJ2-7 | TRBV28 | CASSLGDYGEQYF
- | TRBJ1-3 | TRBV11-2 | CASSRDLYSGNTIYF
- | TRBJ2-7 | TRBV28 | CASKGGQVVNEQYF
- | TRBJ2-7 | TRBV14 | CASSQWRGYSYEQYF
- | TRBJ2-7 | TRBV13 | CASSTFTAGKSNKQYF
- | TRBJ2-1 | TRBV4-2 | CASSQDLDTGNEQFF
- | TRBJ2-3 | TRBV19 | CASSTGARRGTDTQYF
- | TRBJ1-2 | TRBV5-3 | CASSPGPNNYGYTF
- | TRBJ1-2 | TRBV27 | CASSLIPKIYGYTF
- | TRBJ2-1 | TRBV25-1 | CASTSGTSGRGEFF
- | TRBJ2-5 | TRBV9 | CASSSLGLDGETQYF
- | TRBJ1-5 | TRBV7-2 | CASSYDRIQPQHF
- | TRBJ2-7 | TRBV2 | CASSPTVLASYEQYF
medium-sized | TRBJ2-7 | TRBV28 | CACGSGAPYEQYF
- | TRBJ2-3 | TRBV19 | CASTKRLADTQYF
- | TRBJ1-6 | TRBV11-3 | CASIQTGGAHSPLHF
- | TRBJ1-2 | TRBV4-1 | CASSHLGAARRNYGYTF
- | TRBJ2-7 | TRBV5-4 | CASSFVAGGAFSSYEQYF
- | TRBJ2-5 | TRBV15 | CATRGGGYQETQYF
once | TRBJ2-5 | TRBV5-1 | CASSSEGQETQYF
- | TRBJ1-1 | TRBV19 | CASIPGQGPEAFF
few | TRBJ2-6 | TRBV5-4 | CASSQGRTRSSGANVLTF
- | TRBJ2-3 | TRBV19 | CASSIVGGPSTDTQYF
- | TRBJ2-5 | TRBV28 | CASSTPGGPSQETQYF
- | TRBJ1-5 | TRBV9 | CASSDGAVVNQPQHF
- | TRBJ2-7 | TRBV30 | CAWRKTAGASYEQYF
- | TRBJ2-5 | TRBV27 | CASSRSPQFQETQYF
- | TRBJ1-2 | TRBV5-1 | CASSSGDSANYGYTF
once | TRBJ2-3 | TRBV18 | CASSPPDTTRAVITDTQYF
- | TRBJ2-7 | TRBV9 | CASSSRGDPYEQYF
few | TRBJ1-5 | TRBV2 | CASSPQGVNQPQHF
- | TRBJ2-2 | TRBV9 | CASSVGLAAGGELFF
- | TRBJ2-1 | TRBV12-1 | CASSAFIPGQPYNEQFF
- | TRBJ2-7 | TRBV28 | CASSRTGYEQYF
- | TRBJ2-7 | TRBV5-4 | CASSGGSTPYEQYF
medium-sized | TRBJ1-5 | TRBV7-2 | CASSPLNPGRAGPQHF
- | TRBJ2-7 | TRBV6-4 | CASSDSAANGRSDEQYF
- | TRBJ2-1 | TRBV30 | CAWSYGLAGGTNEQFF
- | TRBJ1-5 | TRBV5-5 | CASRESGTGGGNQPQHF
- | TRBJ2-7 | TRBV5-4 | CASSSAGGLAAEQYF